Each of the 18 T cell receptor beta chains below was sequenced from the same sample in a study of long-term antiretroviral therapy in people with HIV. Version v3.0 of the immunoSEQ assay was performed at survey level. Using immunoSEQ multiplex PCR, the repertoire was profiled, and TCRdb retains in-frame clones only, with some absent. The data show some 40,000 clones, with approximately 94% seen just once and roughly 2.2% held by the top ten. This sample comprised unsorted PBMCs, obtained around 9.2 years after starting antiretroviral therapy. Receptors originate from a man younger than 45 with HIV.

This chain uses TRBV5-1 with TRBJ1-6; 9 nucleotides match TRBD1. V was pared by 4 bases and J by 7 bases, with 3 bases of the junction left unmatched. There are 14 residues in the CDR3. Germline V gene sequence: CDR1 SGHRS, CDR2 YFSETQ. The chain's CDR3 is CASSIDRGNSPLHF. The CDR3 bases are TGCGCCAGCAGCATCGACAGGGGGAATTCACCCCTCCACTTT.

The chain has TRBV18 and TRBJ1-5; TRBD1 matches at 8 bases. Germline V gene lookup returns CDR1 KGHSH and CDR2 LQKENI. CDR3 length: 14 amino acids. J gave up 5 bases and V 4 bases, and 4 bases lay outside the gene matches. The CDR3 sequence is CASSLGQGHQPQHF. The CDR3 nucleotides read TGTGCCAGCTCACTCGGACAGGGCCATCAGCCCCAGCATTTT.

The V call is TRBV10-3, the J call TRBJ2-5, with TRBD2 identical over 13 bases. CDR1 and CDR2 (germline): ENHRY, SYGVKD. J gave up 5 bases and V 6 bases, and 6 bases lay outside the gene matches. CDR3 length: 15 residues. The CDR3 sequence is CAIRGTSGEGETQYF. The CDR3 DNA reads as TGTGCCATCAGGGGGACTAGCGGGGAGGGGGAGACCCAGTACTTC.

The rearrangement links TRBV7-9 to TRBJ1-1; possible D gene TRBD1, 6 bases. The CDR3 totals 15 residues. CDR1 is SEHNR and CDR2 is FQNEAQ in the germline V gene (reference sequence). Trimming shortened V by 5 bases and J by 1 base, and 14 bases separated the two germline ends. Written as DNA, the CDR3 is TGTGCCAGCAGCCGGGGTGCGACAGGGAACACTGAAGCTTTCTTT. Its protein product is CASSRGATGNTEAFF.

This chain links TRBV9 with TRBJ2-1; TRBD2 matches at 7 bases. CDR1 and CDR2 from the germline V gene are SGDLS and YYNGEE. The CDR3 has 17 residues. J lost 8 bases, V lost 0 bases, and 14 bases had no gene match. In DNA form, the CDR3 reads TGTGCCAGCAGCGTAGCCCCGCTAGCGGCCTCGTTGGATGAGCAGTTCTTC. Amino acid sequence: CASSVAPLAASLDEQFF.

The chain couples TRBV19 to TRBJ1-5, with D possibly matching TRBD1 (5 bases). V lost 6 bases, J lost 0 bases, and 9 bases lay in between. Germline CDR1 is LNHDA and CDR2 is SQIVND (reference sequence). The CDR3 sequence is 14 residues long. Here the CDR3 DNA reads TGTGCCAGTAGCAGGGAGAGTAGCAATCAGCCCCAGCATTTT. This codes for CASSRESSNQPQHF.

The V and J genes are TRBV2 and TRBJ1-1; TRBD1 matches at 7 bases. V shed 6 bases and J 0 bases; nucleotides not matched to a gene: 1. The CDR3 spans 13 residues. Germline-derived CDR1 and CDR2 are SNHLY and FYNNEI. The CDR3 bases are TGTGCCAGCAGACAGGGGATGAACACTGAAGCTTTCTTT. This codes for CASRQGMNTEAFF.

The CDR3 sequence: CSGAGAGYGYTF. CDR3 sequence (DNA): TGCAGCGGGGCGGGGGCCGGCTATGGCTACACCTTC. The chain recombines TRBV29-1 with TRBJ1-2, with a possible D match to TRBD1 (6 bases). The germline CDR1 and CDR2 sequences are SQVTM and ANQGSEA. V was trimmed by 7 bases and J by 4 bases, leaving 13 bases between them. This CDR3 has 12 residues.

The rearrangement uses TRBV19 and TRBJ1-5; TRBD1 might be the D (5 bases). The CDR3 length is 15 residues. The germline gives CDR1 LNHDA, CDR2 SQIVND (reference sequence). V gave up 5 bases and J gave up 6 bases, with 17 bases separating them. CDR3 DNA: TGTGCCAGTAGTCCCTCACTAGACAGTACTCAGCCCCAGCATTTT. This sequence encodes CASSPSLDSTQPQHF.

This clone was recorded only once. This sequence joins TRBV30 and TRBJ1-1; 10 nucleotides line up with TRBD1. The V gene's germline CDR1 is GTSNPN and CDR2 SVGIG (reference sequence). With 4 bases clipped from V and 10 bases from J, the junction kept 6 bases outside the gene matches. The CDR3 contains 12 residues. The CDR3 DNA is TGTGCCTGGACCGGGACAGGGGTCTTAGCTTTCTTT. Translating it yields CAWTGTGVLAFF. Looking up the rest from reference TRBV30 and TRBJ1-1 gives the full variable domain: SQTIHQWPATLVQPVGSPLSLECTVEGTSNPNLYWYRQAAGRGLQLLFYSVGIGQISSEVPQNLSASRPQDRQFILSSKKLLLSDSGFYLCAWTGTGVLAFFGQGTRLTVV.

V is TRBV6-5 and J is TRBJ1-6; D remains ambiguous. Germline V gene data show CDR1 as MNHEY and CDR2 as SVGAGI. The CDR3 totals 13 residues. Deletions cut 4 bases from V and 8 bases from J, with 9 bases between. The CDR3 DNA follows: TGTGCCAGCAGTTCCCGGACCTATTCACCCCTCCACTTT. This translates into CASSSRTYSPLHF.

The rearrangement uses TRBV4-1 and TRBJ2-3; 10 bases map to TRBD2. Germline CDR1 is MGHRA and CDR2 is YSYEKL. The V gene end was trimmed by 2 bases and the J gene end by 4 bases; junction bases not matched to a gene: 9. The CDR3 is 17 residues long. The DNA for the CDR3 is TGCGCCAGCAGCCAAATTACGACTAGCGGGCCATCAGATACGCAGTATTTT. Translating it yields CASSQITTSGPSDTQYF.

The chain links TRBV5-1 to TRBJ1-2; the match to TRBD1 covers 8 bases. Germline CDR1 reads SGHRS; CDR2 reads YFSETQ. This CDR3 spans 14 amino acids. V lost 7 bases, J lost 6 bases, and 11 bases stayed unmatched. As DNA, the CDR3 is TGCGCCAGCCACTCGGAGGACAGGGCCCATGGCTACACCTTC. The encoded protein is CASHSEDRAHGYTF.

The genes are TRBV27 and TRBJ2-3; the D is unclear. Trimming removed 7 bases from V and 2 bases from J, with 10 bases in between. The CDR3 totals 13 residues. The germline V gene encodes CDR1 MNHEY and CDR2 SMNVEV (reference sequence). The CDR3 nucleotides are TGTGCCAGCACCGCCGTCGACACAGATACGCAGTATTTT. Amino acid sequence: CASTAVDTDTQYF.

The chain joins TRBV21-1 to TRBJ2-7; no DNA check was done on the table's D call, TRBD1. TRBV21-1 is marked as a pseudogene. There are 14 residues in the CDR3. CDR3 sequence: CASSSDRGQREQYV. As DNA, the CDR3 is TGTGCCAGCAGCAGCGACAGGGGGCAGCGGGAGCAGTACGTC.

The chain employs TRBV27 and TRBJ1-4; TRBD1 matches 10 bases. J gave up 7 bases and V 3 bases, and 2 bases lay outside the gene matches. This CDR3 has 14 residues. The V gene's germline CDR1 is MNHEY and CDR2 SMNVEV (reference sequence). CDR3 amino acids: CASSLDRGGEKLFF. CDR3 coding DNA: TGTGCCAGCAGTTTGGACAGGGGGGGTGAAAAACTGTTTTTT.

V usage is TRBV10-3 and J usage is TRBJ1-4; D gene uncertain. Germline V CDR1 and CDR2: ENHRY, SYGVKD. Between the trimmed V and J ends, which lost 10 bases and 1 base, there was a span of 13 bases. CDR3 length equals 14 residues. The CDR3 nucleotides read TGTGCCACCGGCCTGGGGTTAACTAATGAAAAACTGTTTTTT. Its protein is CATGLGLTNEKLFF.

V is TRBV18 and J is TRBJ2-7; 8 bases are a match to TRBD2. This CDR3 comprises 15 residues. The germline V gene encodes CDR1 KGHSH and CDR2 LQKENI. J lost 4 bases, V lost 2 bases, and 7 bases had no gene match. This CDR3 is CASSPTQRGPYEQYF. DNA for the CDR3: TGTGCCAGCTCACCAACCCAGCGGGGGCCGTACGAGCAGTACTTC.